What follows is one T cell receptor (beta chain) and its context. It was with 60 Vbeta and 13 Jbeta primers that the PCR ran. Produced via immunoSEQ multiplex PCR; TCRdb's table is partial and in-frame only. In the table there are 150,000 to 180,000 clones, 70% to 80% of which are singletons. Germline V gene data show CDR1 as SGHTS and CDR2 as YDEGEE. The CDR3 length is 13 residues. Between the trimmed V and J ends, which lost 4 bases and 1 base, there was a span of 8 bases. The data originate from a study of cytomegalovirus exposure and HLA in healthy donors. This sequence joins TRBV5-8 and TRBJ1-1; D not certain. The sequence derives from a man aged 25-40 years in good health and CMV-seropositive. The sequenced sample was PBMCs. Here the CDR3 reads CASSPTENTEAFF. CDR3 nucleotides: TGTGCCAGCAGCCCCACAGAGAACACTGAAGCTTTCTTT.